This TCR beta chain appears in the sequencing data of a study of technical replicates of blood from several donors. This clone was seen just once. This CDR3 is built from 16 residues. Germline lookup yields CDR1 MGHRA and CDR2 YSYEKL. V shed 2 bases and J 1 base; nucleotides not matched to a gene: 4. Produced via immunoSEQ multiplex PCR; TCRdb's table is partial and in-frame only. Altogether 83,000 or so clones are present, roughly nine tenths being singletons, with the ten largest covering about 0.27%. The sequence came from a human donor in good health. This chain joins TRBV4-1 and TRBJ1-3, with TRBD1 matching over 8 bases. The sample consisted of T cells isolated from PBMCs. The CDR3 DNA follows: TGCGCCAGCAGCCAAACCAGGGGGCTTTCTGGAAACACCATATATTTT. It translates to CASSQTRGLSGNTIYF.